Presented here are 25 T cell receptor beta chains from one specimen sequenced in a study of T cell changes during pregnancy in multiple sclerosis. The repertoire was sequenced with immunoSEQ multiplex PCR; TCRdb's copy has only in-frame clones and lacks some. The sample carries about 57,000 clones, 85% to 95% recorded once. The sequences come from peripheral blood, collected after pregnancy. Source of these receptors: a female donor with multiple sclerosis, enrolled in a pregnancy study.

The J gene is TRBJ2-1, the V gene TRBV6-5; tentatively, D is TRBD1 (6 bases). The CDR3 spans 13 residues. Trimming shortened V by 5 bases and J by 8 bases, and 13 bases separated the two germline ends. Germline V gene sequence: CDR1 MNHEY, CDR2 SVGAGI. Written as DNA, the CDR3 is TGTGCCAGCAGTGCCTCGACAGGTCATGAGCAGTTCTTC. Its translation: CASSASTGHEQFF.

The table lists this clone with a count of one. The chain uses TRBV4-1 and TRBJ2-7; 9 bases align to TRBD2. Trimming took 0 bases from V and 3 from J; bases not matched to a gene: 18. Germline V gene data show CDR1 as MGHRA and CDR2 as YSYEKL. The CDR3 spans 20 residues. Here the CDR3 DNA reads TGCGCCAGCAGCCAAGATCTTGGGGGACTCAGCGGGAGGTTCCTCTACGAGCAGTACTTC. This gives the protein CASSQDLGGLSGRFLYEQYF.

The rearrangement joins TRBV5-4 to TRBJ2-2, with TRBD2 matching over 7 bases. The ends lost 0 bases at V and 6 bases at J; junction bases unmatched: 8. The CDR3 is made up of 16 amino acids. Germline-derived CDR1 and CDR2 are SGHNT and YYREEE (reference sequence). The CDR3 nucleotides read TGTGCCAGCAGCTTGGGTACAGCGGGAAGGGCCGGGGAGCTGTTTTTT. Protein: CASSLGTAGRAGELFF.

The chain joins TRBV19 to TRBJ2-1; the D gene is possibly TRBD1 (5 bases). Germline CDR1 and CDR2: LNHDA and SQIVND (reference sequence). V lost 4 bases to trimming and J lost 7 bases, with 14 bases between them. This CDR3 comprises 14 residues. The CDR3 loop reads CASSSRQGRNEQFF. CDR3 sequence (DNA): TGTGCCAGTAGTAGTCGCCAGGGTAGAAATGAGCAGTTCTTC.

V usage is TRBV21-1 and J usage is TRBJ2-6; TRBD1, as called in the table, went unchecked against the DNA. TRBV21-1 is flagged as a pseudogene. The CDR3 covers 18 residues. CDR3 residues: CASTEGQGLCSGANVLTF. The DNA for the CDR3 is TGTGCCAGCACCGAGGGACAGGGGCTATGCTCTGGGGCCAACGTCCTGACTTTC.

The chain employs TRBV4-3 and TRBJ2-1, with a possible D match to TRBD1 (5 bases). CDR3 length equals 16 residues. Germline V gene lookup returns CDR1 LGHNA and CDR2 YSLEER. The V end was cut by 0 bases, the J end by 0 bases, with 9 bases between. This chain's CDR3 is CASSQDRQGSYNEQFF. The CDR3 nucleotides read TGCGCCAGCAGCCAAGACAGGCAGGGCTCCTACAATGAGCAGTTCTTC.

The chain employs TRBV7-9 and TRBJ2-7, with D possibly TRBD2 on 6 matching bases. The CDR3 totals 13 residues. Germline CDR1 SEHNR, CDR2 FQNEAQ (reference sequence). Trimming removed 0 bases from V and 3 bases from J, with 6 bases in between. The CDR3 loop reads CASSLAGGYEQYF. In DNA, the CDR3 is TGTGCCAGCAGCTTAGCGGGAGGCTACGAGCAGTACTTC.

J is TRBJ1-5 and V is TRBV10-2; 8 nucleotides align to TRBD1. J gave up 0 bases and V 4 bases, and 11 bases lay outside the gene matches. CDR1 is WSHSY and CDR2 is SAAADI in the germline V gene. CDR3 length: 18 residues. CDR3 sequence: CASSGFGTGRYSNQPQHF. CDR3 nucleotide sequence: TGCGCCAGCAGTGGGTTCGGGACAGGAAGATATAGCAATCAGCCCCAGCATTTT.

J is TRBJ2-7 and V is TRBV7-9; tentative D call: TRBD2 (6 bases). The ends were cut back, 5 bases at V and 1 base at J, with 15 bases in the middle. Germline assignment: CDR1 SEHNR and CDR2 FQNEAQ (reference sequence). The CDR3 is made up of 15 amino acids. The CDR3 is CASSQGLSSSYEQYF. The DNA of the CDR3 is TGTGCCAGCAGCCAGGGACTCTCCTCTTCCTACGAGCAGTACTTC.

J is TRBJ2-2 and V is TRBV27; 13 bases map to TRBD2. CDR3 length: 15 residues. Germline trimming cut 8 bases from V and 7 bases from J; bases unmatched to any gene: 7. Looked up from germline, CDR1 is MNHEY and CDR2 is SMNVEV (reference sequence). The CDR3 is CASQGLAGRHGELFF. In DNA, the CDR3 is TGTGCCAGCCAGGGACTAGCGGGAAGACACGGGGAGCTGTTTTTT.

The chain is built from TRBV29-1 and TRBJ2-5, with D maybe TRBD1 (6 bases). V dropped 5 bases and J dropped 5 bases, with 24 bases sitting between them. The CDR3 has 16 residues. From germline, CDR1 is SQVTM and CDR2 ANQGSEA. The CDR3 loop reads CSVQSLPRGTKETQYF. The CDR3 DNA reads as TGCAGCGTTCAGTCCCTCCCCAGGGGAACAAAGGAGACCCAGTACTTC.

V and J are TRBV5-4 and TRBJ2-6; D perhaps matches TRBD1 (6 bases). From germline, CDR1 is SGHNT and CDR2 YYREEE (reference sequence). V was pared by 4 bases and J by 0 bases, with 17 bases between. This CDR3 has 18 amino acids. The chain's CDR3 is CASSTQGRPYSGANVLTF. CDR3 in DNA: TGTGCCAGCAGCACGCAGGGGCGCCCCTACTCTGGGGCCAACGTCCTGACTTTC.

This sequence joins TRBV7-6 and TRBJ2-3; no reliable D call. This CDR3 contains 15 residues. The V gene's germline CDR1 is SGHVS and CDR2 FNYEAQ. With 4 bases removed from V and 1 base from J, the gap between germline ends came to 12 bases. CDR3 bases: TGTGCCAGCAGCTCAACGAGTAGTGGCACAGATACGCAGTATTTT. It is translated as CASSSTSSGTDTQYF.

This chain connects TRBV9 to TRBJ2-7, with TRBD1 as a possible D gene (6 bases). Germline loops: CDR1 SGDLS, CDR2 YYNGEE. Trimming shortened V by 2 bases and J by 5 bases, and 17 bases separated the two germline ends. This CDR3 spans 15 amino acids. DNA of the CDR3: TGTGCCAGCAGCGTGAGGGGGAGTCACTCTGACGAGCAGTACTTC. Its protein is CASSVRGSHSDEQYF.

This chain connects TRBV7-9 to TRBJ1-2, with TRBD1 matching over 8 bases. This CDR3 comprises 13 residues. Looked up from germline, CDR1 is SEHNR and CDR2 is FQNEAQ (reference sequence). The V gene end was trimmed by 5 bases and the J gene end by 8 bases; junction bases not matched to a gene: 7. The CDR3 loop is CASSRTGRPGYTF. CDR3 DNA sequence: TGTGCCAGCAGCCGGACAGGGAGGCCCGGCTACACCTTC.

This clone was found once. The V and J genes are TRBV6-6 and TRBJ2-5, with 9 bases identical to TRBD1. The CDR3 is made up of 13 amino acids. Germline values: CDR1 MNHNY, CDR2 SVGAGI (reference sequence). The ends lost 6 bases at V and 2 bases at J; junction bases unmatched: 1. CDR3 protein: CASRGQGQETQYF. Written as DNA, the CDR3 is TGTGCCAGCAGGGGACAGGGTCAAGAGACCCAGTACTTC.

As for this clone: One end of the junction is discordant with germline, which a read error may explain. The chain couples TRBV29-1 to TRBJ2-3; 7 positions match TRBD2. This CDR3 region has 15 residues. Germline V gives CDR1 SQVTM, CDR2 ANQGSEA. The CDR3 DNA sequence: TGCAGCGTGGAAGGAAGCGGGACTAACACAGATACGCAGTATTTT. Translated, it gives CSVEGSGTNTDTQYF.

This chain links TRBV18 with TRBJ1-2; a possible D gene is TRBD1 (6 bases). CDR1 and CDR2 (germline): KGHSH, LQKENI. The CDR3 runs 16 residues. Trimming removed 3 bases from V and 0 bases from J, with 14 bases in between. CDR3 amino acids: CASSPTGTGSNYGYTF. The CDR3 coding sequence is TGTGCCAGCTCACCTACCGGTACAGGGTCTAACTATGGCTACACCTTC.

J is TRBJ1-5 and V is TRBV7-9, with 8 bases that match TRBD1. The CDR3 loop spans 15 amino acids. CDR1 is SEHNR and CDR2 is FQNEAQ in the germline V gene (reference sequence). The J segment lost 6 bases and the V segment lost 1 base, leaving 5 bases of the junction unmatched. The CDR3 DNA reads as TGTGCCAGCAGCTTAGGGACAGGGACGTTTCAGCCCCAGCATTTT. Its protein product is CASSLGTGTFQPQHF.

This chain joins TRBV27 and TRBJ1-5; no definite D call. This CDR3 contains 16 residues. V dropped 0 bases and J dropped 1 base, with 10 bases sitting between them. Germline V gene lookup returns CDR1 MNHEY and CDR2 SMNVEV (reference sequence). CDR3 sequence reads: CASSLSRTGSNQPQHF. CDR3 in DNA: TGTGCCAGCAGTTTATCAAGGACTGGGAGCAATCAGCCCCAGCATTTT.

This chain uses TRBV7-3 with TRBJ2-3; possible D gene TRBD2, 5 bases. Germline loops: CDR1 SGHTA, CDR2 FQGTGA. V was shortened by 2 bases and J by 4 bases, with 7 bases between the two germline ends. The CDR3 length is 13 residues. The CDR3 DNA sequence: TGTGCCAGCAGCTTAGCGGGCGCAGATACGCAGTATTTT. Protein: CASSLAGADTQYF.

The chain has TRBV7-2 and TRBJ2-1; D possibly corresponds to TRBD2 (6 bases). This CDR3 comprises 15 residues. The V end lost 5 bases, the J end lost 7 bases, and 18 bases lay between the germline ends. CDR1 and CDR2 (germline): SGHTA, FQGNSA. The CDR3 is CASSQVRRASNEQFF. The CDR3 DNA follows: TGTGCCAGCAGCCAAGTACGGAGGGCCTCGAATGAGCAGTTCTTC. The variable domain in full, with the rest retrieved from reference TRBV7-2 and TRBJ2-1, is GAGVSQSPSNKVTEKGKDVELRCDPISGHTALYWYRQSLGQGLEFLIYFQGNSAPDKSGLPSDRFSAERTGGSVSTLTIQRTQQEDSAVYLCASSQVRRASNEQFFGPGTRLTVL.

The chain recombines TRBV5-3 with TRBJ2-4; D unclear. TRBV5-3 has ORF status, its function being uncertain. Trimming removed 5 bases at V and 10 bases at J, with 13 bases between. This CDR3 has 12 amino acids. The DNA of the CDR3 is TGTGCCAGAAGAATAGGTAGCAAAATTCAGTACTTC. It specifies CARRIGSKIQYF.

In its sample, this clone ranks as medium-sized. This CDR3 reads CASSSGGDYNEQFF. The CDR3 DNA is TGTGCCAGCAGTTCCGGGGGGGACTACAATGAGCAGTTCTTC. The rearrangement uses TRBV25-1 and TRBJ2-1; TRBD2 agrees at 8 bases. The V segment lost 5 bases and the J segment 3 bases; nucleotides outside the gene matches: 3. Germline V gene lookup returns CDR1 MGHDK and CDR2 SYGVNS. CDR3 length equals 14 residues.

The V and J genes are TRBV7-6 and TRBJ1-3, with unresolved D. Germline V gene data show CDR1 as SGHVS and CDR2 as FNYEAQ. The V and J ends lost 2 bases and 0 bases respectively, with 11 bases between them. The CDR3 extends over 16 amino acids. CDR3 in amino acids: CASSLSVRNSGNTIYF. The CDR3 DNA sequence: TGTGCCAGCAGCTTAAGTGTCAGAAACTCTGGAAACACCATATATTTT.